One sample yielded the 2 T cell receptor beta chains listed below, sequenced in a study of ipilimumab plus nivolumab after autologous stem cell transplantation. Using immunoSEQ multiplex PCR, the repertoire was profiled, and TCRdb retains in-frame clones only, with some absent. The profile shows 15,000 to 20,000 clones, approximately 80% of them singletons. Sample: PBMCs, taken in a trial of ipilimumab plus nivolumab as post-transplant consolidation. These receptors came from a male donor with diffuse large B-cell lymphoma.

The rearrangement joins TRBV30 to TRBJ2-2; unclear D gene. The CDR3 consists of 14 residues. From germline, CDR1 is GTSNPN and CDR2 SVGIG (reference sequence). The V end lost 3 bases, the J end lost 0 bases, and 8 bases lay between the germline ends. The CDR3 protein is CAWSRVANTGELFF. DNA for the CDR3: TGTGCCTGGAGCCGAGTGGCGAACACCGGGGAGCTGTTTTTT. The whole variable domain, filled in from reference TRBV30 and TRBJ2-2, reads SQTIHQWPATLVQPVGSPLSLECTVEGTSNPNLYWYRQAAGRGLQLLFYSVGIGQISSEVPQNLSASRPQDRQFILSSKKLLLSDSGFYLCAWSRVANTGELFFGEGSRLTVL.

The CDR3 sequence is CASSYSTPFKNEKLFF. The CDR3 DNA reads TGTGCCAGCAGTTACTCTACCCCATTTAAAAATGAAAAACTGTTTTTT. The chain recombines TRBV6-5 with TRBJ1-4; D not resolved. The CDR3 loop spans 16 amino acids. Germline V gene sequence: CDR1 MNHEY, CDR2 SVGAGI. V was cut by 0 bases and J by 5 bases, with 13 bases left in between.